This TCR beta chain was captured in a study of CD8+CD57+ T cells in acquired aplastic anemia. The germline CDR1 and CDR2 sequences are LNHDA and SQIVND (reference sequence). This CDR3 comprises 13 residues. Trimming took off 3 bases at V and 7 bases at J, with 13 bases between the two ends. The sequenced patients had an expansion of CD8+CD57+ cells seen by flow cytometry. Patients were therapy-naive when their blood was sampled. The study profiled TCR beta VDJ and CDR3 using genomic DNA as template. TCRdb redid the calling of the reads with MiXCR, one entry per CDR3 protein. The sample lists a few hundred thousand distinct CDR3 sequences; approximately 33% were seen once.

The chain uses TRBV19 and TRBJ2-7; maybe TRBD2 (6 bases). Sequenced sample: sorted CD4+, CD8+, or CD8+CD57+ T cells (not recorded which) from PBMCs. The clonotype originates from a human donor with aplastic anemia. DNA of the CDR3: TGTGCCAGTAGTATCGGAGGGTTACGAGAGCAGTACTTC. Translating gives CASSIGGLREQYF.